Each of the 2 T cell receptor beta chains below was sequenced from the same sample in a study of blood T cell repertoires in COVID-19. Assay: immunoSEQ multiplex PCR; the TCRdb copy retains only in-frame clones and omits some. The sample shows hundreds of thousands of clones, more than 75% of them seen only once. Sequenced input: peripheral blood. These receptors originate from a man aged 55 to 69 who had recovered from COVID-19.

The chain carries TRBV19 and TRBJ2-7; 9 bases are a match to TRBD1. Trimming took 6 bases from V and 5 from J; bases not matched to a gene: 11. From germline, CDR1 is LNHDA and CDR2 SQIVND (reference sequence). This CDR3 has 15 residues. CDR3 sequence: CASSPSRDRAHEQYF. DNA for the CDR3: TGTGCCAGTAGCCCTAGTCGGGACAGGGCACACGAGCAGTACTTC.

The CDR3 spells CASSLDQGLSGEQYF. The CDR3 DNA sequence: TGCGCCAGCAGCTTGGATCAGGGGCTTAGTGGCGAGCAGTACTTC. V gene TRBV5-1 combines with J gene TRBJ2-7; possibly TRBD1 for D (6 bases). The CDR3 contains 15 residues. CDR1 is SGHRS, CDR2 YFSETQ, per germline. V lost 0 bases and J lost 6, with 16 bases in between.